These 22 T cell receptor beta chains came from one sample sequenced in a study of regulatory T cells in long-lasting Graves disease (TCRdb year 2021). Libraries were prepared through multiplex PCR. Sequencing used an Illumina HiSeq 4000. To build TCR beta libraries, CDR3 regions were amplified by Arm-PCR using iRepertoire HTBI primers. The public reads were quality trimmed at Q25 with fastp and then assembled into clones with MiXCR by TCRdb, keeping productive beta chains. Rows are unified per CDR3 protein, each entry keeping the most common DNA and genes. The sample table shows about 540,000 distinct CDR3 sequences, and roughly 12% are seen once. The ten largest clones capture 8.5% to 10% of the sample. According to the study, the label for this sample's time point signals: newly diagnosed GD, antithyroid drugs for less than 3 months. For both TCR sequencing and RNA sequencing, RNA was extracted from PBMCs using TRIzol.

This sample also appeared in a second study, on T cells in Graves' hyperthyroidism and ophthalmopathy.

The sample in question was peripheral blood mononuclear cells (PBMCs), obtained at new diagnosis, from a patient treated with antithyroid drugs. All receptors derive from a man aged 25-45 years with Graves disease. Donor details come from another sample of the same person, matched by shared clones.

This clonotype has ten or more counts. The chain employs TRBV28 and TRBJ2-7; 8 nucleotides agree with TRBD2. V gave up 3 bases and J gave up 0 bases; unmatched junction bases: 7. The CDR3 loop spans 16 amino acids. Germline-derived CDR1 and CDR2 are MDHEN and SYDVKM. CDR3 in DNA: TGTGCCAGCAGTTTTCCTAAGCGGGAGATCTCCTACGAGCAGTACTTC. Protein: CASSFPKREISYEQYF.

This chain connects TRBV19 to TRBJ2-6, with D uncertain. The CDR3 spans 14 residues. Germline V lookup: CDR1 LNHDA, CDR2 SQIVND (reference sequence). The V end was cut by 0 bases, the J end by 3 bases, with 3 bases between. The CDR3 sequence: CASSIDRGANVLTF. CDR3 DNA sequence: TGTGCCAGTAGTATAGATCGTGGGGCCAACGTCCTGACTTTC.

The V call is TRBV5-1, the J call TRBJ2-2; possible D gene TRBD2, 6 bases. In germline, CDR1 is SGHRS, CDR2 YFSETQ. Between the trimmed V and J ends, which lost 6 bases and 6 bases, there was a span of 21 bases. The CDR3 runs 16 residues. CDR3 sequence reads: CASMAGSFTDAGELFF. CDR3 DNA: TGCGCCAGCATGGCGGGAAGCTTCACAGATGCCGGGGAGCTGTTTTTT.

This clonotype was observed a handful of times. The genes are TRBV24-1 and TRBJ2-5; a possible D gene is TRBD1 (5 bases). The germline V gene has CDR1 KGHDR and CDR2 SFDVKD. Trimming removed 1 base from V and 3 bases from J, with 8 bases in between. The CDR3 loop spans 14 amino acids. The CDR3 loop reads CATSDFSREETQYF. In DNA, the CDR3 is TGTGCCACCAGTGATTTCAGCAGGGAAGAGACCCAGTACTTC.

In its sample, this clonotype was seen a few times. For the CDR3, the DNA is TGTGCCAGTAGTATATATGGGGGGCAATCCTACGAGCAGTACTTC. It translates to CASSIYGGQSYEQYF. The chain is built from TRBV19 and TRBJ2-7, with D possibly being TRBD1 or TRBD2 (6 bases each). In germline, CDR1 is LNHDA, CDR2 SQIVND (reference sequence). V shed 2 bases and J shed 1 base, with 12 bases lying between them. The CDR3 length is 15 residues.

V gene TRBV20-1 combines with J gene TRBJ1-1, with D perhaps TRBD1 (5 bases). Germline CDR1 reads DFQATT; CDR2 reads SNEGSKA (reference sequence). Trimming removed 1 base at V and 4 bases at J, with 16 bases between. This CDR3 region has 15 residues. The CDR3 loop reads CSARGSRGESTEAFF. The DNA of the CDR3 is TGCAGTGCTAGAGGGTCAAGGGGCGAGAGCACTGAAGCTTTCTTT.

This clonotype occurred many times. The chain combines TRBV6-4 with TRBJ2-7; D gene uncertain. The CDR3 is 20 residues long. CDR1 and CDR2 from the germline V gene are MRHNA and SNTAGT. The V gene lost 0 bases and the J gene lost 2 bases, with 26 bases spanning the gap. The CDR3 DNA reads TGTGCCAGCAGTGACTCGAGTCGTGGGCTAGTCCCTTTTAGAGCCTACGAGCAGTACTTC. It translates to CASSDSSRGLVPFRAYEQYF.

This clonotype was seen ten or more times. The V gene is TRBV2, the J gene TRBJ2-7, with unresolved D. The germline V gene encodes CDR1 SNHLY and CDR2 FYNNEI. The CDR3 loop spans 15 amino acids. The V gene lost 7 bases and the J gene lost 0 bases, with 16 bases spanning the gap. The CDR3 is CASKPIPRSSYEQYF. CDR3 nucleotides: TGTGCCAGCAAACCTATACCACGCAGCTCCTACGAGCAGTACTTC.

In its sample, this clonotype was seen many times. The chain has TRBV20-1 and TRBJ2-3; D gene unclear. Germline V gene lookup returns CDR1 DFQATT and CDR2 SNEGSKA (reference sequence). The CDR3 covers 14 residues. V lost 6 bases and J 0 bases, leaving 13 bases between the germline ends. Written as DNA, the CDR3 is TGCAGTGCCCTGACTCCTTCTAGCACAGATACGCAGTATTTT. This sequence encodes CSALTPSSTDTQYF.

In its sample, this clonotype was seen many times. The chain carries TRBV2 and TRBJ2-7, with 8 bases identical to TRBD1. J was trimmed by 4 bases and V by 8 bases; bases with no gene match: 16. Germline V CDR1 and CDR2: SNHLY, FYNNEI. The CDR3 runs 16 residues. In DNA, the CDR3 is TGTGCCAGCGGTCGGACAGGGCCCCTCACGGGATACGAGCAGTACTTC. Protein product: CASGRTGPLTGYEQYF.

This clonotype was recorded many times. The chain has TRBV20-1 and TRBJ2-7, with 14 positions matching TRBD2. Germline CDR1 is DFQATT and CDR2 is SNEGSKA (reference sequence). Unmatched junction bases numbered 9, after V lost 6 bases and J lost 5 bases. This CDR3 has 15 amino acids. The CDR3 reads CSAPKTSGRAHEQYF. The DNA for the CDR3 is TGCAGTGCCCCCAAGACTAGCGGGAGGGCCCACGAGCAGTACTTC.

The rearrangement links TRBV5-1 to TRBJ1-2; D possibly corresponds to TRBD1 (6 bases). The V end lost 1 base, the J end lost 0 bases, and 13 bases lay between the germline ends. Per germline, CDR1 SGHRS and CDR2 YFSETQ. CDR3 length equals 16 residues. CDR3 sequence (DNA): TGCGCCAGCAGCTTGACAGGGACGGGGTCTAACTATGGCTACACCTTC. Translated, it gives CASSLTGTGSNYGYTF.

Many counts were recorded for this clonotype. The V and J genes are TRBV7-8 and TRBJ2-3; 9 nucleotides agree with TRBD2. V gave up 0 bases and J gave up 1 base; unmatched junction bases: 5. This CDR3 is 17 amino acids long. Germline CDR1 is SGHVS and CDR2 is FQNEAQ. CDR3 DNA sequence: TGTGCCAGCAGCTTAGCGGTAGGCGGGAGGGGCACAGATACGCAGTATTTT. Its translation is CASSLAVGGRGTDTQYF.

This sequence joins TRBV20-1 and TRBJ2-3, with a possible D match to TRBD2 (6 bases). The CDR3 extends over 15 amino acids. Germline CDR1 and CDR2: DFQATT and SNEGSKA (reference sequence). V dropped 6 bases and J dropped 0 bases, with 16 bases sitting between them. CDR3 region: CSAQGGKASTDTQYF. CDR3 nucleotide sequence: TGCAGTGCCCAGGGAGGCAAAGCTAGCACAGATACGCAGTATTTT.

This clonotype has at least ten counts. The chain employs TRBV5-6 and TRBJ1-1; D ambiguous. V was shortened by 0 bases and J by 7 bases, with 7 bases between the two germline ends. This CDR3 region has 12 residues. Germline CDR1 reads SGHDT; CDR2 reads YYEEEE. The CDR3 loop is CASSLDAGEAFF. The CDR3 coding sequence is TGTGCCAGCAGCTTGGATGCCGGTGAAGCTTTCTTT.

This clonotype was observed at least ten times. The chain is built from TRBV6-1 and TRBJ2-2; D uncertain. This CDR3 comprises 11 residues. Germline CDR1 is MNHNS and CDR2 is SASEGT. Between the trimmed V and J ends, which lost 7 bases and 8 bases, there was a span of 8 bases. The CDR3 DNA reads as TGTGCCAGCATAAACCGTGGGGAGCTGTTTTTT. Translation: CASINRGELFF.

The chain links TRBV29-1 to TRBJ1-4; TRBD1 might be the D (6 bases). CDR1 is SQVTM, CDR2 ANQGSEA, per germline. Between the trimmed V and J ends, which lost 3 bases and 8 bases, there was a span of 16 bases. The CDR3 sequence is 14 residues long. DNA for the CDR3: TGCAGCGTTGACGAGTTGGACAGTGGAGAAAAACTGTTTTTT. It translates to CSVDELDSGEKLFF.

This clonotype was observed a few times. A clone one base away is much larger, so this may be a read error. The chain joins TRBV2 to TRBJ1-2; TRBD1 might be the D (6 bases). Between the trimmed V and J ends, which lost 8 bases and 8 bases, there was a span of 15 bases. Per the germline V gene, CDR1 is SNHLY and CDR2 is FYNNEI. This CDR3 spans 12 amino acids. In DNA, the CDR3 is TGTGCCAGCCTGGAAGGGACAAGCGGCTACACCTTC. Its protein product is CASLEGTSGYTF.

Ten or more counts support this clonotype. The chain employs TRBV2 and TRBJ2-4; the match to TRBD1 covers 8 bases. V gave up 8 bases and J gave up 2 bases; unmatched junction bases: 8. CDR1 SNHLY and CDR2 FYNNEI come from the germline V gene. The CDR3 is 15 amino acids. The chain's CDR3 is CASDEDRASKNIQYF. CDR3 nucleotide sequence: TGTGCCAGCGACGAGGACAGGGCATCCAAAAACATTCAGTACTTC. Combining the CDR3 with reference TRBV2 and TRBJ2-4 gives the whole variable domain EPEVTQTPSHQVTQMGQEVILRCVPISNHLYFYWYRQILGQKVEFLVSFYNNEISEKSEIFDDQFSVERPDGSNFTLKIRSTKLEDSAMYFCASDEDRASKNIQYFGAGTRLSVL.

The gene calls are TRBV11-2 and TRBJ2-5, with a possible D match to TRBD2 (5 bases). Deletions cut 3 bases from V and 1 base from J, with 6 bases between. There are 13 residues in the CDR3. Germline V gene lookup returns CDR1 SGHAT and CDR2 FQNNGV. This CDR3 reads CASSLEAQETQYF. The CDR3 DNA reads TGTGCCAGCAGCTTGGAGGCCCAAGAGACCCAGTACTTC.

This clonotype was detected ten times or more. The CDR3, as DNA: TGTGCCAGCAGCTTTAGCGGGACGAGCTCCTACGAGCAGTACTTC. Protein product: CASSFSGTSSYEQYF. V is TRBV7-9 and J is TRBJ2-7; 8 bases fit TRBD2. The CDR3 spans 15 residues. The J segment lost 0 bases and the V segment lost 3 bases, leaving 4 bases of the junction unmatched. CDR1 is SEHNR and CDR2 is FQNEAQ in the germline V gene (reference sequence).

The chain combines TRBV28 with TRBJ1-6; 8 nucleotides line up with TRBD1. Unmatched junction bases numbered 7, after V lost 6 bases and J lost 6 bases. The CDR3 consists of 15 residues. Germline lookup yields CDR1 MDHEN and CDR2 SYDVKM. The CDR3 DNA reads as TGTGCCAGCAGCAGCGGACAGGGCAGTAATTCACCCCTCCACTTT. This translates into CASSSGQGSNSPLHF.